This T cell receptor beta chain came from a study of blood T cell repertoires in COVID-19. Study-level information: The study drew acute and convalescent COVID-19 samples from the United States, Italy and Spain. PBMCs, B-cell-depleted T cells, or T cells provided the cDNA or gDNA that made up the material.

Study processing details: For nucleated cells, counts were estimated from reference gene primer amplification. Measured with immunoSEQ multiplex PCR; TCRdb has only the in-frame clones, and not every one. The V and J calls and clone size are taken from that table; D and trimming were inferred from the DNA. Of 200,000 or so clones listed, under 90% were seen once; the top ten hold around 6%. About this clone itself: The germline gene is not matched at one end of the junction; a read error may be the cause.

The CDR3 consists of 13 residues. CDR1 is SGHVS and CDR2 is FQNEAQ in the germline V gene. Material: peripheral blood. The receptor was isolated from a man between 60 and 70 years old who had recovered from COVID-19. The chain couples TRBV7-8 to TRBJ2-1; 8 bases are a match to TRBD2. The DNA of the CDR3 is TGTGCTAGCAGCTTAGTTGGCGGGAGGGAGCAGTTCTTC. Protein: CASSLVGGREQFF.